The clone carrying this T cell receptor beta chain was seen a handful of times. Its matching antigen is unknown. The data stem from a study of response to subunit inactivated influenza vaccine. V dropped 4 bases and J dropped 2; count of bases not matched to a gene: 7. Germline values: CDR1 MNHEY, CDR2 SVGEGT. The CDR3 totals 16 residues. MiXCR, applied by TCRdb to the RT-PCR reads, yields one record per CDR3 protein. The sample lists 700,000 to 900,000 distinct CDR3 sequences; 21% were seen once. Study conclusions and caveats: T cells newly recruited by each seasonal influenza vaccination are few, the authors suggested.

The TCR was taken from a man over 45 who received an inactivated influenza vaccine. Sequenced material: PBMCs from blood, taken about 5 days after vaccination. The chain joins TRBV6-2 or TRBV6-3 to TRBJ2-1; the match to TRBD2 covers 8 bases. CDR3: CASSSPGGRTYNEQFF. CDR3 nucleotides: TGTGCCAGCAGTTCCCCTGGCGGGAGGACCTACAATGAGCAGTTCTTC.